The present entry profiles one T cell receptor (beta chain) with its context. The antigen remains undetermined. This entry comes from a study of cytomegalovirus exposure and HLA in healthy donors. Findings and limits, study-wide: It was assumed in the presence/absence analyses that sequencing depth was roughly uniform across donors. A later analysis reported that several of the most significant clusters appeared to be linked to common viral pathogens, among them Epstein-Barr virus.

Germline CDR1 SQVTM, CDR2 ANQGSEA. Trimming took 7 bases from V and 9 from J; bases not matched to a gene: 12. This CDR3 region has 13 residues. It was with 60 Vbeta and 13 Jbeta primers that the PCR ran. Assay used: immunoSEQ multiplex PCR; TCRdb lists only in-frame clones, some missing. The top ten clones hold approximately 1.5% of a sample with some 180,000 clones, 77% of them seen once. The sequence was collected from a man younger than 30 in good health and CMV-seronegative. The J gene is TRBJ2-1, the V gene TRBV29-1; 7 nucleotides agree with TRBD2. The sample consisted of PBMCs. This CDR3 reads CSGVGREKGEQFF. Written as DNA, the CDR3 is TGCAGCGGGGTGGGGCGGGAGAAGGGTGAGCAGTTCTTC.